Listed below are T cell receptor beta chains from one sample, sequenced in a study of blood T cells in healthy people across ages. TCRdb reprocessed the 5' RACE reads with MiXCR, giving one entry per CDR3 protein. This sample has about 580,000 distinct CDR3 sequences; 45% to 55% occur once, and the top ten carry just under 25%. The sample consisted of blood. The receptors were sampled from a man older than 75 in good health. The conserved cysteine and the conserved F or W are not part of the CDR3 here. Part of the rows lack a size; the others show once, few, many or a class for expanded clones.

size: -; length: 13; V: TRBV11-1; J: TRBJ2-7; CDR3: ASSLPDRGRDEQY
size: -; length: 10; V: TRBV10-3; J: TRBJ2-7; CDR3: AMGEPSYERY
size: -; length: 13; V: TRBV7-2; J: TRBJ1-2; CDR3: ASSSLPQEPYGYT
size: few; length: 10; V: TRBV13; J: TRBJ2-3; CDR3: ASSTGLDTQY
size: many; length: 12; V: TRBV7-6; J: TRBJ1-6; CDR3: ASSLGQGSSPLH
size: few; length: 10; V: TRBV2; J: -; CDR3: ASIKGFGEQY
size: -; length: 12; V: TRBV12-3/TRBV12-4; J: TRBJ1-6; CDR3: ASGRQYYNSPLH
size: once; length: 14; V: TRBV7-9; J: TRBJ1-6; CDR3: VSSSTGTGGNSPLH
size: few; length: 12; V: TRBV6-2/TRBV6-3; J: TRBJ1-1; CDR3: ASRHRGGSTEAF
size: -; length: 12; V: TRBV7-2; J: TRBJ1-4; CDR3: ASSTGVLGEKLF
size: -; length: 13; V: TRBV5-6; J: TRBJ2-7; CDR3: ASGRRGQAFYEQY
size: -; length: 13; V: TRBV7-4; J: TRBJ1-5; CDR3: ASSPRTGPGQPQH
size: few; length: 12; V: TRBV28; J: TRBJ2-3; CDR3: ASSATGTTDTQY
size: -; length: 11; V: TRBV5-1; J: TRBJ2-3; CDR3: AGSSTGGDTQY
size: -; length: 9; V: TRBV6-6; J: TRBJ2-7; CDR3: ASSYGDFRY
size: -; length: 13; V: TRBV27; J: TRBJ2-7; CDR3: ASSSTSAGSYEQY
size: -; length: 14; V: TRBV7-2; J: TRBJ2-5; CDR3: ASSFQPRRVQETQY
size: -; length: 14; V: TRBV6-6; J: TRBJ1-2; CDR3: ASSYGGAGGNYGYT
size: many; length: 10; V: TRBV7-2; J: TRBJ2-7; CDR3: ASGGSVYEQY
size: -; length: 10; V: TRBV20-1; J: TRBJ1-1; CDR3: SARSRLLEAF
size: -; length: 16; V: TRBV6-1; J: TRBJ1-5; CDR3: ASIMGLGAGNSNQPQH
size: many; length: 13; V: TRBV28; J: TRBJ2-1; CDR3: ASSPPGQGAGEQF
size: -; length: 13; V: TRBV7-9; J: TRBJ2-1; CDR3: ASRRTSGRYDEQF
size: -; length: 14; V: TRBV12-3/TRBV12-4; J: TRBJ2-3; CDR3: ASSRNSGRMDDTQY
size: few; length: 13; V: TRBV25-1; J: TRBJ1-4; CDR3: ASSDMVLVDEKLF
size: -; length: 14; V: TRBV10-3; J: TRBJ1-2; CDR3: AISETGGAVWYGYT
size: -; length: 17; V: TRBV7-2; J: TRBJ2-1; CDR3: ASSLGGGAGVPSYNEQF
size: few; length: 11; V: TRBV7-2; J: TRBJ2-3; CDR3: ASSTTQGYTQY
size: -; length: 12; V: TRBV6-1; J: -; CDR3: ASSEVGGEGTQY
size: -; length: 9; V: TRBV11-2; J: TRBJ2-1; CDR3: ASGSGNEQF
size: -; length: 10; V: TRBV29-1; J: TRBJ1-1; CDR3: SVDSMNTEAF